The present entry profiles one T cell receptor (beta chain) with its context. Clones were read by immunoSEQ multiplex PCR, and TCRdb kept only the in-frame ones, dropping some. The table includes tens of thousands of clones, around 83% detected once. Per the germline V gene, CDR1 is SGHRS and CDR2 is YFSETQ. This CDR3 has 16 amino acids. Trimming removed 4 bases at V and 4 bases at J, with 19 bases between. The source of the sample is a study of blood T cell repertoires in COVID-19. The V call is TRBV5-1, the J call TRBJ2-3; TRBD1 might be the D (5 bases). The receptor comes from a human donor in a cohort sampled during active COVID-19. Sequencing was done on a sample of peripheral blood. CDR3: CASSQLPFRGPDTQYF. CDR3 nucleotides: TGCGCCAGCAGCCAATTGCCCTTTAGGGGCCCAGATACGCAGTATTTT.